This entry lists 30 T cell receptor beta chains sequenced from one sample in a study of CD8 T cells in ankylosing spondylitis. TCRdb itself ran the 5' RACE reads through MiXCR, one entry per CDR3 protein. The sample includes approximately 150,000 distinct CDR3 sequences, under 45% of them seen just once. Sequenced input: synovial fluid, either unsorted or a sorted T cell fraction (not recorded which). The receptors were gathered from a male donor with ankylosing spondylitis.

The chain links TRBV4-1 to TRBJ2-4; D remains unclear. Trimming shortened V by 1 base and J by 4 bases, and 8 bases separated the two germline ends. The CDR3 runs to 14 residues. The germline CDR1 and CDR2 sequences are MGHRA and YSYEKL. The CDR3 coding sequence is TGCGCCAGCAGCCAAGTTAACTTAAAAAACATTCAGTACTTC. Translated: CASSQVNLKNIQYF.

Only a few counts were recorded for this clonotype. The V and J genes are TRBV28 and TRBJ1-1, with D possibly TRBD1 on 6 matching bases. Per germline, CDR1 MDHEN and CDR2 SYDVKM. The V and J ends lost 6 bases and 1 base respectively, with 12 bases between them. The CDR3 spans 14 residues. CDR3 amino acids: CASRLQGGNTEAFF. The CDR3 coding sequence is TGTGCCAGCAGGTTACAGGGCGGGAACACTGAAGCTTTCTTT. The variable domain in full, completed from reference TRBV28 and TRBJ1-1, reads DVKVTQSSRYLVKRTGEKVFLECVQDMDHENMFWYRQDPGLGLRLIYFSYDVKMKEKGDIPEGYSVSREKKERFSLILESASTNQTSMYLCASRLQGGNTEAFFGQGTRLTVV.

This clonotype appeared many times. The chain couples TRBV12-3 or TRBV12-4 to TRBJ1-4; maybe TRBD1 (5 bases). Trimming cost V 3 bases and J 4 bases, with 9 bases left between them. The CDR3 has 14 residues. CDR3 DNA sequence: TGTGCCAGCAGTTTGTGGGGCTTTAATGAAAAACTGTTTTTT. As protein: CASSLWGFNEKLFF.

The J gene is TRBJ2-3, the V gene TRBV6-4; unclear D gene. CDR3 length equals 14 residues. V lost 3 bases and J lost 0, with 7 bases in between. The V gene's germline CDR1 is MRHNA and CDR2 SNTAGT. DNA for the CDR3: TGTGCCAGCAGTGAAACAGCTAGCACAGATACGCAGTATTTT. It is translated as CASSETASTDTQYF.

This clonotype was counted only a few times. The chain uses TRBV7-2 and TRBJ1-5; the D gene is possibly TRBD1 (6 bases). Trimming left V 2 bases short and J 5 bases short, with 13 bases between. This CDR3 is built from 15 residues. Germline V CDR1 and CDR2: SGHTA, FQGNSA. The CDR3 loop is CASSLFEGVDQPQHF. Here the CDR3 DNA reads TGTGCCAGCAGCTTATTTGAGGGGGTTGATCAGCCCCAGCATTTT.

Only a few counts were recorded for this clonotype. The gene calls are TRBV5-1 and TRBJ2-1; TRBD1 aligns across 8 bases. V lost 2 bases to trimming and J lost 1 base; unmatched junction nucleotides: 5. CDR3 length: 16 amino acids. Germline-derived CDR1 and CDR2 are SGHRS and YFSETQ. In DNA form, the CDR3 reads TGCGCCAGCAGCTTCCCAGGGGGCGGGTCCTACAATGAGCAGTTCTTC. Translation: CASSFPGGGSYNEQFF.

The CDR3 is CASSMTGRLFF. The CDR3 DNA follows: TGTGCCAGCAGTATGACAGGGAGGCTGTTTTTT. J is TRBJ2-2 and V is TRBV27; 7 nucleotides line up with TRBD1. V lost 5 bases and J lost 13; bases outside the gene matches: 4. Germline V gene data show CDR1 as MNHEY and CDR2 as SMNVEV (reference sequence). The CDR3 is made up of 11 amino acids.

The genes are TRBV28 and TRBJ2-7; unclear D gene. Germline V CDR1 and CDR2: MDHEN, SYDVKM. Trimming removed 0 bases from V and 2 bases from J, with 8 bases in between. CDR3 size: 14 residues. The CDR3 sequence: CASSLWQITYEQYF. CDR3 bases: TGTGCCAGCAGTTTATGGCAGATCACCTACGAGCAGTACTTC.

This clonotype was detected only a few times. The chain recombines TRBV4-3 with TRBJ2-7; a possible D gene is TRBD1 (6 bases). The length of the CDR3 is 15 residues. Germline assignment: CDR1 LGHNA and CDR2 YSLEER. V was cut by 0 bases and J by 2 bases, with 11 bases left in between. CDR3 in amino acids: CASSQEWGTTYEQYF. In nucleotides, the CDR3 is TGCGCCAGCAGCCAAGAGTGGGGGACAACCTACGAGCAGTACTTC.

The chain joins TRBV4-1 to TRBJ1-2; D may be TRBD1 (5 bases). The CDR3 consists of 16 residues. Per the germline V gene, CDR1 is MGHRA and CDR2 is YSYEKL. Trimming left V 5 bases short and J 3 bases short, with 19 bases between. The CDR3 loop reads CASSEGVFRYYYGYTF. In DNA, the CDR3 is TGCGCCAGCAGCGAAGGGGTTTTTAGGTATTACTATGGCTACACCTTC.

The chain combines TRBV19 with TRBJ2-7; TRBD2 might be the D (6 bases). This CDR3 is 15 amino acids long. V was cut by 0 bases and J by 3 bases, with 12 bases left in between. The germline gives CDR1 LNHDA, CDR2 SQIVND (reference sequence). The CDR3 is CASSIEEGPCYEQYF. CDR3 coding DNA: TGTGCCAGTAGTATAGAGGAGGGACCATGCTACGAGCAGTACTTC.

The gene calls are TRBV20-1 and TRBJ2-1; maybe TRBD2 (6 bases). Germline V gives CDR1 DFQATT, CDR2 SNEGSKA (reference sequence). The CDR3 is made up of 14 amino acids. The V end was cut by 6 bases, the J end by 0 bases, with 12 bases between. CDR3 nucleotides: TGCAGTGCACTGGACGGGAGCTCCTACAATGAGCAGTTCTTC. Its translation is CSALDGSSYNEQFF.

This clonotype was seen a few times. This chain links TRBV10-2 with TRBJ2-7, with D uncertain. The CDR3 runs 13 residues. CDR1 is WSHSY and CDR2 is SAAADI in the germline V gene. This CDR3 reads CAAKGQESYEQYF. The CDR3 bases are TGCGCAGCTAAAGGGCAGGAGTCCTACGAGCAGTACTTC.

The genes are TRBV4-2 and TRBJ2-1; TRBD2 is a possible D gene (6 bases). This CDR3 spans 15 amino acids. Trimming stripped 4 bases from V and 6 bases from J, with 16 bases between. Germline lookup yields CDR1 LGHNA and CDR2 YNFKEQ. CDR3 sequence: CASSLGTPLGNEQFF. The CDR3 region has the DNA TGTGCCAGCAGCCTCGGGACTCCTCTGGGCAATGAGCAGTTCTTC.

The J gene is TRBJ2-7, the V gene TRBV6-2 or TRBV6-3; 9 bases match TRBD2. The CDR3 totals 16 residues. Trimming removed 2 bases from V and 1 base from J; junction bases left unmatched: 6. The germline CDR1 and CDR2 sequences are MNHEY and SVGEGT. The CDR3: CASSYALAGSSYEQYF. Here the CDR3 DNA reads TGTGCCAGCAGTTACGCTCTAGCGGGGAGTTCCTACGAGCAGTACTTC.

This chain uses TRBV20-1 with TRBJ1-6; D unclear. Germline V CDR1 and CDR2: DFQATT, SNEGSKA (reference sequence). This CDR3 has 13 residues. V shed 2 bases and J shed 9 bases, with 11 bases lying between them. This chain's CDR3 is CSARPWGGSPLHF. The CDR3 DNA is TGCAGTGCTAGACCGTGGGGAGGTTCACCCCTCCACTTT.

V and J are TRBV16 and TRBJ2-2; D unresolved. The CDR3 length is 15 residues. Germline assignment: CDR1 KGHSY and CDR2 FQNENV. V was trimmed by 2 bases and J by 1 base, leaving 8 bases between them. The CDR3 region has the DNA TGTGCCAGCAGCCAACATGGCAGGAACACCGGGGAGCTGTTTTTT. Protein: CASSQHGRNTGELFF.

The chain couples TRBV7-9 to TRBJ2-4, with D perhaps TRBD2 (5 bases). Between the trimmed V and J ends, which lost 3 bases and 10 bases, there was a span of 10 bases. The CDR3 has 12 amino acids. Germline CDR1 and CDR2: SEHNR and FQNEAQ (reference sequence). CDR3 sequence reads: CASSFLGVIQYF. The CDR3 DNA is TGTGCCAGCAGCTTTCTGGGAGTTATTCAGTACTTC.

This clonotype was seen a few times. The J gene is TRBJ2-3, the V gene TRBV10-3, with unresolved D. Trimming removed 2 bases from V and 2 bases from J, with 14 bases in between. The CDR3 totals 16 residues. CDR1 is ENHRY and CDR2 is SYGVKD in the germline V gene. CDR3: CAISEGVAMDTDTQYF. The CDR3 nucleotides are TGTGCCATCAGTGAGGGGGTCGCCATGGACACAGATACGCAGTATTTT.

CDR3 in DNA: TGTGCCAGCAGCGCCCAATTGAGGCCCAACTATGGCTACACCTTC. Its translation: CASSAQLRPNYGYTF. V usage is TRBV9 and J usage is TRBJ1-2, with D hard to call. The CDR3 has 15 amino acids. Germline CDR1 reads SGDLS; CDR2 reads YYNGEE. Between the trimmed V and J ends, which lost 3 bases and 2 bases, there was a span of 14 bases. Using reference TRBV9 and TRBJ1-2 for the parts outside the CDR3, the full variable domain is DSGVTQTPKHLITATGQRVTLRCSPRSGDLSVYWYQQSLDQGLQFLIQYYNGEERAKGNILERFSAQQFPDLHSELNLSSLELGDSALYFCASSAQLRPNYGYTFGSGTRLTVV.

This clonotype was detected only a few times. The chain couples TRBV18 to TRBJ1-4; no reliable D call. Germline V gene data show CDR1 as KGHSH and CDR2 as LQKENI. The V end was cut by 3 bases, the J end by 0 bases, with 8 bases between. This CDR3 has 15 residues. Written as DNA, the CDR3 is TGTGCCAGCTCACCCAGACATTCAACTAATGAAAAACTGTTTTTT. Residues: CASSPRHSTNEKLFF.

The chain joins TRBV4-2 to TRBJ2-7; 8 bases match TRBD2. This CDR3 contains 14 residues. Losses at the gene ends were 0 bases for V and 4 bases for J; bases not matched to a gene: 2. From germline, CDR1 is LGHNA and CDR2 YNFKEQ. The CDR3 coding sequence is TGTGCCAGCAGCCAAGACGGCGGGAGGTACGAGCAGTACTTC. Translation: CASSQDGGRYEQYF.

The chain carries TRBV4-1 and TRBJ2-2; TRBD2 aligns across 10 bases. V lost 0 bases to trimming and J lost 5 bases; unmatched junction nucleotides: 3. Per the germline V gene, CDR1 is MGHRA and CDR2 is YSYEKL. This CDR3 has 16 amino acids. DNA for the CDR3: TGCGCCAGCAGCCAAGAAGTGGGACTAGCGACCGGGGAGCTGTTTTTT. Its protein product is CASSQEVGLATGELFF.

The chain carries TRBV4-1 and TRBJ1-1, with D unresolved. Germline V gives CDR1 MGHRA, CDR2 YSYEKL. This CDR3 region has 15 residues. Trimming left V 4 bases short and J 6 bases short, with 18 bases between. CDR3 DNA sequence: TGCGCCAGCAGCCCCCGGCCAAATCGGAAGCCTGAAGCTTTCTTT. It specifies CASSPRPNRKPEAFF.

This clonotype was seen repeatedly, ten times or more. This chain connects TRBV6-2 or TRBV6-3 to TRBJ2-5, with D possibly being TRBD1 or TRBD2 (7 bases each). The V gene lost 5 bases and the J gene lost 5 bases, with 15 bases spanning the gap. Looked up from germline, CDR1 is MNHEY and CDR2 is SVGEGT. The CDR3 loop spans 14 amino acids. CDR3 sequence (DNA): TGTGCCAGCAGTAGCGGGACAGAGCAGGAGACCCAGTACTTC. Translating gives CASSSGTEQETQYF.

The gene calls are TRBV7-3 and TRBJ1-1, with 7 bases lining up with TRBD1. The CDR3 loop spans 11 amino acids. Germline-derived CDR1 and CDR2 are SGHTA and FQGTGA. V shed 10 bases and J 4 bases; nucleotides not matched to a gene: 3. DNA for the CDR3: TGTGCCACCACAGGGGTCACTGAAGCTTTCTTT. Its translation: CATTGVTEAFF. Using reference TRBV7-3 and TRBJ1-1 for the parts outside the CDR3, the full variable domain is GAGVSQTPSNKVTEKGKYVELRCDPISGHTALYWYRQSLGQGPEFLIYFQGTGAADDSGLPNDRFFAVRPEGSVSTLKIQRTERGDSAVYLCATTGVTEAFFGQGTRLTVV.

The table lists this clonotype with a few counts. The chain has TRBV28 and TRBJ1-2, with a tentative D call TRBD1 (6 bases). Deletions cut 8 bases from V and 6 bases from J, with 16 bases between. Per the germline V gene, CDR1 is MDHEN and CDR2 is SYDVKM. CDR3 length equals 13 residues. CDR3 in DNA: TGTGCCAGCCACCCCTGGGACAATCATGGCTACACCTTC. This gives the protein CASHPWDNHGYTF.

The chain carries TRBV5-1 and TRBJ2-1, with TRBD2 matching over 10 bases. Per germline, CDR1 SGHRS and CDR2 YFSETQ. The ends lost 1 base at V and 7 bases at J; junction bases unmatched: 5. There are 15 residues in the CDR3. CDR3 nucleotide sequence: TGCGCCAGCAGCTTGAAACTAGCGGGATCGAATGAGCAGTTCTTC. Translation gives CASSLKLAGSNEQFF.

This clonotype was picked up many times. The chain combines TRBV12-3 or TRBV12-4 with TRBJ2-1; 9 positions match TRBD2. This CDR3 has 17 amino acids. With V trimmed by 5 bases and J by 0 bases, 8 bases remained unmatched. The CDR3 reads CASSPHSGGYSYNEQFF. DNA of the CDR3: TGTGCCAGCAGTCCTCATAGCGGGGGTTACTCCTACAATGAGCAGTTCTTC.

This clonotype was recorded a few times. V gene TRBV5-1 combines with J gene TRBJ1-2; no reliable D call. Germline V gene sequence: CDR1 SGHRS, CDR2 YFSETQ. The CDR3 is 13 amino acids. Trimming shortened V by 2 bases and J by 5 bases, and 10 bases separated the two germline ends. The CDR3 is CASSFYRTYGYTF. Written as DNA, the CDR3 is TGCGCCAGCAGCTTCTACAGAACTTATGGCTACACCTTC.